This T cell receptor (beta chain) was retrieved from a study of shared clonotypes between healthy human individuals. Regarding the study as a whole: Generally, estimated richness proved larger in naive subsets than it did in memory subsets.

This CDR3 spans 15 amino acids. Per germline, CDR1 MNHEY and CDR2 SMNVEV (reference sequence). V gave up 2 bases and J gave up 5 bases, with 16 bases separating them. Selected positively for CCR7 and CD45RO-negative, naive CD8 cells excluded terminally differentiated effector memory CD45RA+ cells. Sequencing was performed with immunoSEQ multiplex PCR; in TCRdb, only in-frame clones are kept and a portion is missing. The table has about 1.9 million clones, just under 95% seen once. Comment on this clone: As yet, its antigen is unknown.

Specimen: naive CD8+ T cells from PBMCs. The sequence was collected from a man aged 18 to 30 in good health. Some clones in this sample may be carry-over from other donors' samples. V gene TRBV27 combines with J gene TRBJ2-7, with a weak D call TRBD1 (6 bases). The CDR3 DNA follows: TGTGCCAGCAGTTTAGGAACAGGGTATTTCAACGAGCAGTACTTC. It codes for CASSLGTGYFNEQYF.